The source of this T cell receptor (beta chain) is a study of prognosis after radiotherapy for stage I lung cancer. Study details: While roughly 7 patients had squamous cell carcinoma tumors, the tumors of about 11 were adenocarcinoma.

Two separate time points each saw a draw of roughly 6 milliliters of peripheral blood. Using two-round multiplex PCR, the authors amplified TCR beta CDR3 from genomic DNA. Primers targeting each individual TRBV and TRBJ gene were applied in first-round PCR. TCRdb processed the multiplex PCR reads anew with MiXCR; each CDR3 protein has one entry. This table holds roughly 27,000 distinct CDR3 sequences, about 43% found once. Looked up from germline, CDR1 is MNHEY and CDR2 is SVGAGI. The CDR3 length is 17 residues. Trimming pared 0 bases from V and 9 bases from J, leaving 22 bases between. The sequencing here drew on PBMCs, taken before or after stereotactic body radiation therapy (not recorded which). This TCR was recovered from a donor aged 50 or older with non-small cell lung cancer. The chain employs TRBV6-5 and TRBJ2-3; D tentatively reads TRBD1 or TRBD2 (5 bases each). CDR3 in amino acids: CASSYSVLSGQTGTQYF. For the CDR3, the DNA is TGTGCCAGCAGTTACTCCGTACTATCGGGGCAAACGGGGACGCAGTATTTT.